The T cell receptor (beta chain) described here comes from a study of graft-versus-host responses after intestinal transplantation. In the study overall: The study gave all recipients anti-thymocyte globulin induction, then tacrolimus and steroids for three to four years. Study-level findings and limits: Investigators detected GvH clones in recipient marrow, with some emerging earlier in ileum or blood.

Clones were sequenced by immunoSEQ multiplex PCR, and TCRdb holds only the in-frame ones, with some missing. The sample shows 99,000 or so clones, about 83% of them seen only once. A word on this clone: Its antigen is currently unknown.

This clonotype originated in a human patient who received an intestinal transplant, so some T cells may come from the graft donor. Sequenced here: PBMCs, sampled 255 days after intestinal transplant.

CDR3 DNA: TGTGCCAGCAGTACCGCGGGGGGGCGGGAGCAGTACTTC. It is translated as CASSTAGGREQYF. This rearrangement joins TRBV7-2 to TRBJ2-7; 9 bases agree with TRBD2. The CDR3 totals 13 residues. Germline CDR1 reads SGHTA; CDR2 reads FQGNSA. V shed 6 bases and J 7 bases; nucleotides not matched to a gene: 7.